This T cell receptor (beta chain) was observed in a study of technical replicates of blood from a few donors. Some clones are missing from TCRdb's copy, which holds only in-frame ones; the method was immunoSEQ multiplex PCR. The sample consists of 85,000 to 100,000 clones, around 95% of them appearing once. The CDR3 runs 16 residues. V lost 3 bases and J 4 bases, leaving 18 bases between the germline ends. CDR1 is SGHTA, CDR2 FQGNSA, per germline. The TCR comes from a human donor in good health. What was sequenced was T cells isolated from PBMCs. V is TRBV7-2 and J is TRBJ1-2; perhaps TRBD1 as D (5 bases). This chain's CDR3 is CASSFFWSGGSYGYTF. The CDR3 DNA follows: TGTGCCAGCAGCTTCTTCTGGTCCGGGGGATCCTATGGCTACACCTTC.